Listed below are T cell receptor beta chains from one sample, sequenced in a study of blood T cell repertoires in COVID-19. The assay was immunoSEQ multiplex PCR, and TCRdb's table has in-frame clones only and misses some. The repertoire holds about 260,000 clones, with 83% as singletons. Sequenced input: peripheral blood. These receptors were obtained from a woman between 50 and 59 years old who had recovered from COVID-19. Both conserved end residues are part of each CDR3. Fields, in order: clone size, D gene, V gene, J gene, CDR3 DNA, CDR3 protein. D genes are given only for firm matches. Rows may omit the clone size; those that give it use once, few, many or a size class.

clone size: NA; D gene: NA; V gene: TRBV9; J gene: TRBJ2-7; CDR3 DNA: TGTGCCAGCAGCGGGACGGGAGAGACATCCTACGAGCAGTACTTC; CDR3 protein: CASSGTGETSYEQYF
clone size: NA; D gene: TRBD2; V gene: TRBV29-1; J gene: TRBJ2-5; CDR3 DNA: TGCAGCGTTGAACCAGTGGGACTAGCGGGGCGACAAGAGACCCAGTACTTC; CDR3 protein: CSVEPVGLAGRQETQYF
clone size: once; D gene: NA; V gene: TRBV9; J gene: TRBJ1-1; CDR3 DNA: TGTGCCAGCAGCGTGAGAGGGGGTATCGGCACTGAAGCTTTCTTT; CDR3 protein: CASSVRGGIGTEAFF
clone size: NA; D gene: NA; V gene: TRBV12-5; J gene: TRBJ2-5; CDR3 DNA: TGTGCTAGTGCCCTGCATGGGTTAGCTGAGACCCAGTACTTC; CDR3 protein: CASALHGLAETQYF
clone size: NA; D gene: TRBD2; V gene: TRBV28; J gene: TRBJ2-5; CDR3 DNA: TGTGCCAGCAACTCTCCAGGTAGCCTCGGGACTAGCGGGACCTTGTGGGAGACCCAGTACTTC; CDR3 protein: CASNSPGSLGTSGTLWETQYF
clone size: NA; D gene: NA; V gene: TRBV30; J gene: TRBJ2-7; CDR3 DNA: TGTGCCTGGAGTGGTAATTACGAGCAGTACTTC; CDR3 protein: CAWSGNYEQYF
clone size: NA; D gene: NA; V gene: TRBV28; J gene: TRBJ1-4; CDR3 DNA: TGTGCCAGCAGTTTGGGGGGGGGAGAAAAACTGTTTTTT; CDR3 protein: CASSLGGGEKLFF
clone size: NA; D gene: TRBD1; V gene: TRBV15; J gene: TRBJ1-3; CDR3 DNA: TGTGCCACCAGCAGAGGCGAGGGGGCGCGTGGAAACACCATATATTTT; CDR3 protein: CATSRGEGARGNTIYF
clone size: NA; D gene: NA; V gene: TRBV4-1; J gene: TRBJ1-4; CDR3 DNA: TGCGCCAGCAGCCAGGAGGGGTCAACTAATGAAAAACTGTTTTTT; CDR3 protein: CASSQEGSTNEKLFF
clone size: NA; D gene: NA; V gene: TRBV2; J gene: TRBJ1-1; CDR3 DNA: TGTGCCAGCAGTGAAGCCGGGATTTTCACTGAAGCTTTCTTT; CDR3 protein: CASSEAGIFTEAFF
clone size: NA; D gene: NA; V gene: TRBV20-1; J gene: TRBJ1-6; CDR3 DNA: TGCAGTGCTAGTTCGGGGAGCTCCTATAATTCACCCCTCCACTTT; CDR3 protein: CSASSGSSYNSPLHF
clone size: NA; D gene: TRBD1; V gene: TRBV9; J gene: TRBJ1-5; CDR3 DNA: TGTGCCAGCAGCGACGGGACAGGGAGCAATCAGCCCCAGCATTTT; CDR3 protein: CASSDGTGSNQPQHF
clone size: few; D gene: TRBD1; V gene: TRBV5-4; J gene: TRBJ1-1; CDR3 DNA: TGTGCCAGCAGCCCGGGACAGATGAACACTGAAGCTTTCTTT; CDR3 protein: CASSPGQMNTEAFF
clone size: NA; D gene: NA; V gene: TRBV5-6; J gene: TRBJ1-5; CDR3 DNA: TGTGCCAGCACCTCCCCCCTGTGCAATCAGCCCCAGCATTTT; CDR3 protein: CASTSPLCNQPQHF
clone size: few; D gene: TRBD1; V gene: TRBV19; J gene: TRBJ1-4; CDR3 DNA: TGTGCCACCATCGACAGGGGTGGAGAAGAAAAACTGTTTTTT; CDR3 protein: CATIDRGGEEKLFF
clone size: NA; D gene: NA; V gene: TRBV7-9; J gene: TRBJ2-2; CDR3 DNA: TGTGCCGCGTCAACCCCTAGGAGGAGGGAAGCGAACACCGGGGAGCTGTTTTTT; CDR3 protein: CAASTPRRREANTGELFF
clone size: NA; D gene: NA; V gene: TRBV5-3; J gene: TRBJ2-4; CDR3 DNA: TGTGCCAGAAACCGGGCGACTAATTGGAGGGAGCGGTGCGGCATTCAGTACTTC; CDR3 protein: CARNRATNWRERCGIQYF
clone size: NA; D gene: TRBD1; V gene: TRBV6-5; J gene: TRBJ1-2; CDR3 DNA: TGTGCCAGCAGGGGCGGGACAGGAGCTTTCTATGGCTACACCTTC; CDR3 protein: CASRGGTGAFYGYTF
clone size: many; D gene: TRBD1; V gene: TRBV5-1; J gene: TRBJ2-3; CDR3 DNA: TGCGCCAGCAGCCACGGGACAGGGGGGTACACAGATACGCAGTATTTT; CDR3 protein: CASSHGTGGYTDTQYF
clone size: NA; D gene: NA; V gene: TRBV27; J gene: TRBJ1-1; CDR3 DNA: TGTGCCAGCAGTTTAGGGACATTCTCTGAAGCTTTCTTT; CDR3 protein: CASSLGTFSEAFF
clone size: NA; D gene: NA; V gene: TRBV5-1; J gene: TRBJ1-1; CDR3 DNA: TGCGCCAGCAGCTTCGCGGGAGGAGAAACTGAAGCTTTCTTT; CDR3 protein: CASSFAGGETEAFF
clone size: NA; D gene: TRBD2; V gene: TRBV7-8; J gene: TRBJ2-3; CDR3 DNA: TGTGCCAGCAGCTTCGCTAGCGGGGGGGCTGGAGATACGCAGTATTTT; CDR3 protein: CASSFASGGAGDTQYF
clone size: NA; D gene: TRBD1; V gene: TRBV7-2; J gene: TRBJ2-7; CDR3 DNA: TGTGCCAGCAGCTTAGATCCCGGGACAGGTTACGAGCAGTACTTC; CDR3 protein: CASSLDPGTGYEQYF
clone size: NA; D gene: TRBD1; V gene: TRBV11-2; J gene: TRBJ2-3; CDR3 DNA: TGTGCCAGCAGCCGGGACAGGGGGAAAGATACGCAGTATTTT; CDR3 protein: CASSRDRGKDTQYF
clone size: NA; D gene: NA; V gene: TRBV21-1; J gene: TRBJ2-7; CDR3 DNA: TGTGCCAGCAGCAACCCGATAGGCCCCGGGACAGCCTCCTACGAGCAGTACTTC; CDR3 protein: CASSNPIGPGTASYEQYF
clone size: NA; D gene: NA; V gene: TRBV3-1/TRBV3-2; J gene: TRBJ1-6; CDR3 DNA: TGTGCCAGCAGCCAAGATCTGCCCAGGTATCGATCACCCCTCCACTTT; CDR3 protein: CASSQDLPRYRSPLHF
clone size: NA; D gene: TRBD1; V gene: TRBV12-3/TRBV12-4; J gene: TRBJ2-5; CDR3 DNA: TGTGCCAGCAGCCCTGGGGACAGCGAGACCCAGTACTTC; CDR3 protein: CASSPGDSETQYF
clone size: NA; D gene: TRBD1; V gene: TRBV18; J gene: TRBJ1-1; CDR3 DNA: TGTGCCAGCTCACCGAACAGGGGGAGTCATTCTGAAGCTTTCTTT; CDR3 protein: CASSPNRGSHSEAFF
clone size: NA; D gene: TRBD1; V gene: TRBV14; J gene: TRBJ2-3; CDR3 DNA: TGTGCCAGCAGCCAAGCAGAACCCGGGACAGGGGGGAGGCAGTATTTT; CDR3 protein: CASSQAEPGTGGRQYF